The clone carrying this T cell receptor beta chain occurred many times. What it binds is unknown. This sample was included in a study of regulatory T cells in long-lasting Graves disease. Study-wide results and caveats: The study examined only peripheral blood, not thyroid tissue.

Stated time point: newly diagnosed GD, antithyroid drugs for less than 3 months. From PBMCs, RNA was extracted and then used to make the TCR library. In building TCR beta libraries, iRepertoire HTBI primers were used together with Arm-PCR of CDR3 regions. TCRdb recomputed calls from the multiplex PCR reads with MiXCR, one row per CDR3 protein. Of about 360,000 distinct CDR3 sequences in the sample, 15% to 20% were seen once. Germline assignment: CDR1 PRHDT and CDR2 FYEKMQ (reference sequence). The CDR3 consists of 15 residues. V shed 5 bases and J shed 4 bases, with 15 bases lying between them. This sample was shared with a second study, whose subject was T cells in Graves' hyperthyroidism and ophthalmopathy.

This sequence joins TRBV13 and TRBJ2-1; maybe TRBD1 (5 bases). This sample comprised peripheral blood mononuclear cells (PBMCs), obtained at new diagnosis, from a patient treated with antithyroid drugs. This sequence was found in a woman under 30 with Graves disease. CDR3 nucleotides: TGTGCCAGCAGCCACCGACAGAACAGGTACAATGAGCAGTTCTTC. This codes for CASSHRQNRYNEQFF.